The sequence of this T cell receptor (beta chain) was determined in a study of T cell responses to AZD1222 COVID-19 vaccine. The V and J ends lost 7 bases and 3 bases respectively, with 17 bases between them. CDR1 is MDHEN and CDR2 is SYDVKM in the germline V gene. This CDR3 has 15 residues. In its sample, this clone was seen a few times. TCRdb's copy holds only in-frame clones and misses some; the assay was immunoSEQ multiplex PCR. The sample holds about 130,000 clones, about 89% seen once. The genes are TRBV28 and TRBJ2-3; D remains unclear. The material sequenced was peripheral blood, taken on day 0 of AZD1222 vaccination. This TCR came from an adult in good health. CDR3 DNA: TGTGCCAGCACCTCCCCCTCGGGTGGGACAGATACGCAGTATTTT. This sequence encodes CASTSPSGGTDTQYF.